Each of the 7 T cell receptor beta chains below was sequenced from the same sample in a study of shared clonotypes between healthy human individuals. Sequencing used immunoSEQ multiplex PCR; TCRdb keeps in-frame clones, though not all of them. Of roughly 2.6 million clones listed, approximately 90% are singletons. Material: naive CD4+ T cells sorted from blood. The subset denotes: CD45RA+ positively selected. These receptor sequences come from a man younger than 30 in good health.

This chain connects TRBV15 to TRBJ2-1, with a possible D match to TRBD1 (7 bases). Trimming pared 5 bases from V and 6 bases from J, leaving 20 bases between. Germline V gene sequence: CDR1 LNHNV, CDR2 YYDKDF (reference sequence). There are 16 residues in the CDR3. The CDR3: CATSSGARGVLNEQFF. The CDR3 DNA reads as TGTGCCACCAGCTCCGGGGCCAGGGGGGTTCTCAATGAGCAGTTCTTC. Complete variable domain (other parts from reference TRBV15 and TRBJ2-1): DAMVIQNPRYQVTQFGKPVTLSCSQTLNHNVMYWYQQKSSQAPKLLFHYYDKDFNNEADTPDNFQSRRPNTSFCFLDIRSPGLGDTAMYLCATSSGARGVLNEQFFGPGTRLTVL.

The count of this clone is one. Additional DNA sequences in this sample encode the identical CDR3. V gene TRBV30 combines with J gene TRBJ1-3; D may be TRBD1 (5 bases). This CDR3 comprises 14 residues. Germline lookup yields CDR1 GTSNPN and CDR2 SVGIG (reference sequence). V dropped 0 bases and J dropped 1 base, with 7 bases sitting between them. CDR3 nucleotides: TGTGCCTGGAGTGTGACAGCATCTGGAAACACCATATATTTT. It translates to CAWSVTASGNTIYF.

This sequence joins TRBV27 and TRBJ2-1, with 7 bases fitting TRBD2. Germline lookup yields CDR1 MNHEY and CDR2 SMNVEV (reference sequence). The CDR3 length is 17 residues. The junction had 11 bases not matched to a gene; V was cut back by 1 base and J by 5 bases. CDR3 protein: CASSLYPPWRGNNEQFF. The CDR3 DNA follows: TGTGCCAGCAGTTTATACCCGCCTTGGCGGGGGAACAATGAGCAGTTCTTC.

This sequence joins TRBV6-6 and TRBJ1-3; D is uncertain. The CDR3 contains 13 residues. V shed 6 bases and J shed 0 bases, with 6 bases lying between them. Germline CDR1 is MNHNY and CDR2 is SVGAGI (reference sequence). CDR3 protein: CASRTSSGNTIYF. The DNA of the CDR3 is TGTGCCAGCAGGACAAGCTCTGGAAACACCATATATTTT.

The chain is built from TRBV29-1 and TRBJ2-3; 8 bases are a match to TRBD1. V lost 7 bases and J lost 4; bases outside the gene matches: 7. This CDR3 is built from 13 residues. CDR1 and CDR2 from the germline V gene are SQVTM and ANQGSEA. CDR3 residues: CSADRGYPDTQYF. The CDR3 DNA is TGCAGCGCTGACAGGGGATATCCAGATACGCAGTATTTT.

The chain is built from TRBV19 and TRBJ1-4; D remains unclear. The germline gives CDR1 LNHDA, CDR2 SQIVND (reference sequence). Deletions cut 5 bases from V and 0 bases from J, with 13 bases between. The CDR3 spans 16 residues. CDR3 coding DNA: TGTGCCAGTAGTCCTCGGGCATATGCAACTAATGAAAAACTGTTTTTT. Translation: CASSPRAYATNEKLFF.

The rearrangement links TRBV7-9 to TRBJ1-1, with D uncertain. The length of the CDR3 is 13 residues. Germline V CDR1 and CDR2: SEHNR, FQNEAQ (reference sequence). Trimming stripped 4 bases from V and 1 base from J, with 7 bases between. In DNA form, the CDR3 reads TGTGCCAGCAGCTGGACGGAGAACACTGAAGCTTTCTTT. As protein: CASSWTENTEAFF.